The 26 T cell receptor beta chains below were found in one sample sequenced in a study of T cells in Graves' hyperthyroidism and ophthalmopathy. It was RNA transcripts that yielded the amplified TCR beta CDR3 regions. Primed by the HTBI set, a first-round RT-PCR was run on the TCR CDR3. TCRdb fed the multiplex PCR reads into MiXCR, producing one record per CDR3 protein. The table lists some 490,000 distinct CDR3 sequences, approximately 16% of them singletons. Material for sequencing was blood. The receptors were gathered from a woman aged 25 to 45 with Graves' ophthalmopathy.

The chain carries TRBV18 and TRBJ1-1; no reliable D call. The V end was cut by 4 bases, the J end by 1 base, with 10 bases between. CDR3 length equals 14 residues. Germline assignment: CDR1 KGHSH and CDR2 LQKENI. CDR3 sequence reads: CASSLLLSNTEAFF. For the CDR3, the DNA is TGTGCCAGCTCACTCCTGCTGTCGAACACTGAAGCTTTCTTT.

Turning to this clonotype: A read error may produce the germline difference seen at one junction end. V and J are TRBV19 and TRBJ2-2; D might be TRBD2 (5 bases). The length of the CDR3 is 14 residues. Germline V gene data show CDR1 as LNHDA and CDR2 as SQIVND (reference sequence). CDR3: CAIKRRVGTGKLFF. Here the CDR3 DNA reads TGTGCCATAAAGCGAAGGGTAGGCACCGGGAAGCTGTTTTTT.

The chain combines TRBV12-5 with TRBJ2-2, with D tentatively TRBD2 (6 bases). CDR1 is LGHNT, CDR2 FRNRAP, per germline. V lost 5 bases and J lost 3, with 13 bases in between. CDR3 length equals 15 residues. CDR3 DNA sequence: TGTGCTAGTGGTACTGCCGGGACTCACACCGGGGAGCTGTTTTTT. Its protein product is CASGTAGTHTGELFF.

This clonotype was counted only a few times. The rearrangement uses TRBV4-3 and TRBJ2-1; D ambiguous. The germline CDR1 and CDR2 sequences are LGHNA and YSLEER. V was trimmed by 1 base and J by 9 bases, leaving 10 bases between them. The CDR3 covers 13 residues. This CDR3 is CASSQGSRVEQFF. CDR3 nucleotides: TGCGCCAGCAGCCAAGGTAGCCGGGTTGAGCAGTTCTTC.

This clonotype was recorded at least ten times. The chain links TRBV7-2 to TRBJ2-5, with 11 bases fitting TRBD1. Germline-derived CDR1 and CDR2 are SGHTA and FQGNSA. The V segment lost 5 bases and the J segment 7 bases; nucleotides outside the gene matches: 6. The CDR3 runs to 14 residues. Here the CDR3 reads CASSPGTGGVTQYF. The CDR3 bases are TGTGCCAGCAGCCCCGGGACAGGGGGGGTGACCCAGTACTTC.

A few counts support this clonotype. V gene TRBV30 combines with J gene TRBJ2-7, with 11 bases identical to TRBD1. V trimming: 1 base; J trimming: 2 bases; junction bases outside the gene matches: 4. CDR3 length: 15 amino acids. In germline, CDR1 is GTSNPN, CDR2 SVGIG (reference sequence). Here the CDR3 reads CAWSAGTGGPYEQYF. In DNA form, the CDR3 reads TGTGCCTGGAGTGCCGGGACAGGGGGTCCCTACGAGCAGTACTTC.

The rearrangement uses TRBV5-4 and TRBJ2-5; D perhaps matches TRBD2 (5 bases). The V gene lost 1 base and the J gene lost 3 bases, with 7 bases spanning the gap. Germline assignment: CDR1 SGHNT and CDR2 YYREEE (reference sequence). The CDR3 extends over 13 amino acids. The CDR3: CASSLPSKETQYF. The DNA of the CDR3 is TGTGCCAGCAGCTTGCCTAGCAAAGAGACCCAGTACTTC.

This clonotype came up a few times. The rearrangement links TRBV9 to TRBJ2-1, with 10 bases lining up with TRBD2. Germline lookup yields CDR1 SGDLS and CDR2 YYNGEE. V shed 4 bases and J 5 bases; nucleotides not matched to a gene: 6. The length of the CDR3 is 15 residues. CDR3 loop: CASSPFSGRNNEQFF. The CDR3 DNA reads TGTGCCAGCAGCCCATTTAGCGGGAGGAACAATGAGCAGTTCTTC.

The table lists this clonotype with a count of one. This chain uses TRBV10-3 with TRBJ2-1; 10 positions agree with TRBD2. Germline lookup yields CDR1 ENHRY and CDR2 SYGVKD. Germline trimming cut 0 bases from V and 6 bases from J; bases unmatched to any gene: 2. The CDR3 spans 15 residues. The CDR3 DNA reads as TGTGCCATCAGTGAGTCGGCTAGCGGGAGCAATGAGCAGTTCTTC. Amino acid sequence: CAISESASGSNEQFF.

This clonotype was detected many times. The chain carries TRBV11-2 and TRBJ1-5; 8 positions match TRBD1. V lost 5 bases and J lost 3; bases outside the gene matches: 9. This CDR3 has 16 amino acids. Germline CDR1 and CDR2: SGHAT and FQNNGV. The CDR3 loop is CASSPHRDRNNQPQHF. Here the CDR3 DNA reads TGTGCCAGCAGCCCCCACCGGGACAGGAACAATCAGCCCCAGCATTTT.

This clonotype occurred many times. The gene calls are TRBV7-2 and TRBJ1-5; D uncertain. The V gene's germline CDR1 is SGHTA and CDR2 FQGNSA. The V end was cut by 1 base, the J end by 7 bases, with 8 bases between. The CDR3 loop spans 13 amino acids. The CDR3 protein is CASSLGFGQPQHF. In DNA form, the CDR3 reads TGTGCCAGCAGCTTAGGATTTGGCCAGCCCCAGCATTTT. Full variable domain (rest looked up from reference TRBV7-2 and TRBJ1-5): GAGVSQSPSNKVTEKGKDVELRCDPISGHTALYWYRQSLGQGLEFLIYFQGNSAPDKSGLPSDRFSAERTGGSVSTLTIQRTQQEDSAVYLCASSLGFGQPQHFGDGTRLSIL.

In this sample, this clonotype turned up many times. The chain couples TRBV11-2 to TRBJ2-7; TRBD1 matches at 7 bases. This CDR3 spans 15 amino acids. Germline CDR1 is SGHAT and CDR2 is FQNNGV. V gave up 4 bases and J gave up 0 bases; unmatched junction bases: 6. CDR3 bases: TGTGCCAGCAGCTCCTACGACAGGGCCTCCTACGAGCAGTACTTC. It translates to CASSSYDRASYEQYF.

The chain uses TRBV20-1 and TRBJ2-7; 14 nucleotides line up with TRBD2. The germline gives CDR1 DFQATT, CDR2 SNEGSKA (reference sequence). Trimming removed 6 bases from V and 6 bases from J; junction bases left unmatched: 13. CDR3 length: 16 residues. This chain's CDR3 is CSANPPGLAGDLEQYF. DNA of the CDR3: TGCAGTGCCAACCCTCCGGGACTAGCGGGAGACCTCGAGCAGTACTTC.

This clonotype was picked up a small number of times. The V call is TRBV12-3 or TRBV12-4, the J call TRBJ1-6; the D is unclear. The ends were cut back, 2 bases at V and 6 bases at J, with 5 bases in the middle. The CDR3 loop spans 13 amino acids. The CDR3 DNA reads as TGTGCCAGCAGTTTAAGGGCTAATTCACCCCTCCACTTT. It encodes CASSLRANSPLHF.

This clonotype was observed many times. The chain has TRBV20-1 and TRBJ2-7, with D perhaps TRBD2 (6 bases). V lost 4 bases, J lost 3 bases, and 13 bases lay in between. This CDR3 has 13 amino acids. Germline assignment: CDR1 DFQATT and CDR2 SNEGSKA (reference sequence). The CDR3 sequence is CSATGVNVYEQYF. The CDR3 DNA sequence: TGCAGTGCTACGGGGGTAAACGTCTACGAGCAGTACTTC.

This clonotype has just a few counts. The chain uses TRBV4-3 and TRBJ2-7; TRBD1 agrees at 8 bases. CDR3 size: 15 residues. Per the germline V gene, CDR1 is LGHNA and CDR2 is YSLEER. The V gene end was trimmed by 5 bases and the J gene end by 3 bases; junction bases not matched to a gene: 9. CDR3 bases: TGCGCCAGCAGCATAACCGGGACAGGAGTCTACGAGCAGTACTTC. The encoded protein is CASSITGTGVYEQYF.

Points on this clonotype: A much larger clone lies a single base off, so this may be a read error. CDR3 loop: CSARGNPTYEQYF. The CDR3 coding sequence is TGCAGTGCTAGAGGCAATCCGACCTACGAGCAGTACTTC. The rearrangement links TRBV20-1 to TRBJ2-7, with D unresolved. Germline lookup yields CDR1 DFQATT and CDR2 SNEGSKA (reference sequence). V was trimmed by 1 base and J by 2 bases, leaving 9 bases between them. This CDR3 comprises 13 residues.

In its sample, this clonotype was seen many times. The rearrangement uses TRBV5-1 and TRBJ2-3; D is possibly TRBD1 (7 bases). The ends were cut back, 0 bases at V and 2 bases at J, with 13 bases in the middle. The CDR3 contains 16 residues. The germline V gene encodes CDR1 SGHRS and CDR2 YFSETQ. In DNA form, the CDR3 reads TGCGCCAGCAGCTTGGTGACAGGGAGGAACACAGATACGCAGTATTTT. Protein: CASSLVTGRNTDTQYF. Complete variable domain (other parts from reference TRBV5-1 and TRBJ2-3): KAGVTQTPRYLIKTRGQQVTLSCSPISGHRSVSWYQQTPGQGLQFLFEYFSETQRNKGNFPGRFSGRQFSNSRSEMNVSTLELGDSALYLCASSLVTGRNTDTQYFGPGTRLTVL.

This clonotype was picked up many times. The chain employs TRBV5-1 and TRBJ1-6, with D possibly being TRBD1 (5 bases). V lost 0 bases and J lost 6, with 7 bases in between. The CDR3 is 14 residues long. Germline V gives CDR1 SGHRS, CDR2 YFSETQ. The CDR3 nucleotides are TGCGCCAGCAGCTTGGGACAGATTAATTCACCCCTCCACTTT. Its protein product is CASSLGQINSPLHF. Supplemented by reference TRBV5-1 and TRBJ1-6, the full variable domain reads KAGVTQTPRYLIKTRGQQVTLSCSPISGHRSVSWYQQTPGQGLQFLFEYFSETQRNKGNFPGRFSGRQFSNSRSEMNVSTLELGDSALYLCASSLGQINSPLHFGNGTRLTVT.

In this sample, this clonotype turned up many times. The genes are TRBV12-3 or TRBV12-4 and TRBJ1-1; no reliable D call. Trimming pared 3 bases from V and 2 bases from J, leaving 10 bases between. The CDR3 totals 14 residues. Here the CDR3 reads CASSFGAGNTEAFF. CDR3 DNA sequence: TGTGCCAGCAGTTTTGGCGCCGGAAACACTGAAGCTTTCTTT.

This clonotype was seen a handful of times. The chain links TRBV11-2 to TRBJ2-3; 10 nucleotides agree with TRBD2. V dropped 5 bases and J dropped 6; count of bases not matched to a gene: 14. Germline assignment: CDR1 SGHAT and CDR2 FQNNGV. This CDR3 spans 17 amino acids. CDR3 sequence: CASSRGGWASGSDTQYF. CDR3 DNA sequence: TGTGCCAGCAGCCGGGGGGGGTGGGCTAGCGGGAGTGATACGCAGTATTTT.

Of note for this clonotype: The junction differs from germline at one of its ends, possibly a read error. This sequence joins TRBV20-1 and TRBJ1-6, with TRBD1 as a possible D gene (5 bases). The CDR3 consists of 13 residues. Germline CDR1 and CDR2: DFQATT and SNEGSKA (reference sequence). As DNA, the CDR3 is TGCAGTGCTAGGGGGGGTGGTGATTCACCCCCCCACTTT. It translates to CSARGGGDSPPHF.

The V gene is TRBV28, the J gene TRBJ2-3; no definite D call. Trimming removed 5 bases at V and 4 bases at J, with 10 bases between. This CDR3 region has 13 residues. Germline assignment: CDR1 MDHEN and CDR2 SYDVKM. CDR3 bases: TGTGCCAGCAGTCTTAGCAGATCAGATACGCAGTATTTT. Translation gives CASSLSRSDTQYF.

This clonotype was counted only a few times. The V and J genes are TRBV30 and TRBJ1-2, with D perhaps matching TRBD1 (6 bases). Germline-derived CDR1 and CDR2 are GTSNPN and SVGIG (reference sequence). There are 14 residues in the CDR3. V was pared by 3 bases and J by 7 bases, with 18 bases between. The CDR3 is CAWSALTGTGGYTF. In DNA, the CDR3 is TGTGCCTGGAGCGCCCTTACAGGGACGGGTGGCTACACCTTC.

For this clonotype: A much larger clone sits a single nucleotide away, making a read error possible. The gene calls are TRBV3-1 and TRBJ1-3, with no clear D. The CDR3 contains 16 residues. The V gene's germline CDR1 is LGHDT and CDR2 YNNKEL (reference sequence). CDR3 nucleotide sequence: TGTGCCAGCAGCCAAGTCCCCGGACTCTCTGGAGACACCATATATTTT. This encodes CASSQVPGLSGDTIYF. The full variable domain, with the rest looked up from reference TRBV3-1 and TRBJ1-3, is DTAVSQTPKYLVTQMGNDKSIKCEQNLGHDTMYWYKQDSKKFLKIMFSYNNKELIINETVPNRFSPKSPDKAHLNLHINSLELGDSAVYFCASSQVPGLSGDTIYFGEGSWLTVV.

This rearrangement joins TRBV2 to TRBJ2-2, with D maybe TRBD2 (5 bases). V shed 4 bases and J shed 2 bases, with 11 bases lying between them. The CDR3 loop spans 15 amino acids. Germline values: CDR1 SNHLY, CDR2 FYNNEI. The CDR3 loop reads CASSAHGGNTGELFF. CDR3 coding DNA: TGTGCCAGCAGTGCTCACGGAGGAAACACCGGGGAGCTGTTTTTT.